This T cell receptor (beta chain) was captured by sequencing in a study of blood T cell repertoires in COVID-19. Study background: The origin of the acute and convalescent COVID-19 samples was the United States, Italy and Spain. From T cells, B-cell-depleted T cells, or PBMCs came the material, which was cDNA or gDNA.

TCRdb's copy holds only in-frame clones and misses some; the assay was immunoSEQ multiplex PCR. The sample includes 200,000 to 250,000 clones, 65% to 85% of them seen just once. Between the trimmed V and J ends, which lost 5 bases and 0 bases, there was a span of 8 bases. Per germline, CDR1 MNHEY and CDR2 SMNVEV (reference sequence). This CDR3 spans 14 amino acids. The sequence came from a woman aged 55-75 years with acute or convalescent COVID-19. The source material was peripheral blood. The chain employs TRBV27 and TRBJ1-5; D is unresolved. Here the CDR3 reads CASSPTISNQPQHF. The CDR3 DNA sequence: TGTGCCAGCAGTCCAACTATTAGCAATCAGCCCCAGCATTTT.